These 8 T cell receptor beta chains came from one sample sequenced in a study of neurological immune-mediated disorders. TCRdb processed the 5' RACE reads anew with MiXCR; each CDR3 protein has one entry. The table records tens of thousands of distinct CDR3 sequences, around 10% of them present only once. The sequencing input was PBMCs. These receptors were obtained from a man in his forties in good health.

The J gene is TRBJ1-1, the V gene TRBV5-6, with D perhaps matching TRBD1 (6 bases). V lost 4 bases and J 0 bases, leaving 19 bases between the germline ends. The V gene's germline CDR1 is SGHDT and CDR2 YYEEEE. The CDR3 totals 17 residues. In DNA form, the CDR3 reads TGTGCCAGCAGCCGACCGGGACGGGGGGGCATGAACACTGAAGCTTTCTTT. Translated, it gives CASSRPGRGGMNTEAFF. Drawing the rest from reference TRBV5-6 and TRBJ1-1, the complete variable domain is DAGVTQSPTHLIKTRGQQVTLRCSPKSGHDTVSWYQQALGQGPQFIFQYYEEEERQRGNFPDRFSGHQFPNYSSELNVNALLLGDSALYLCASSRPGRGGMNTEAFFGQGTRLTVV.

V gene TRBV15 combines with J gene TRBJ2-4; D assignment may be TRBD1 or TRBD2 (5 bases each). The CDR3 spans 21 residues. Between the trimmed V and J ends, which lost 0 bases and 0 bases, there was a span of 24 bases. Germline values: CDR1 LNHNV, CDR2 YYDKDF (reference sequence). The chain's CDR3 is CATSREGTGDPIFPAKNIQYF. In nucleotides, the CDR3 is TGTGCCACCAGCAGAGAAGGGACCGGGGACCCAATATTCCCAGCCAAAAACATTCAGTACTTC.

This clonotype was seen many times. This rearrangement joins TRBV20-1 to TRBJ2-7; D possibly corresponds to TRBD1 (5 bases). Germline CDR1 reads DFQATT; CDR2 reads SNEGSKA (reference sequence). Trimming removed 0 bases at V and 4 bases at J, with 7 bases between. The CDR3 loop spans 12 amino acids. Written as DNA, the CDR3 is TGCAGTGCTAGAGATCAGGGTTACGAGCAGTACTTC. As protein: CSARDQGYEQYF.

In this sample, this clonotype turned up many times. This chain links TRBV15 with TRBJ1-6; D is unclear. Germline CDR1 reads LNHNV; CDR2 reads YYDKDF (reference sequence). This CDR3 contains 14 residues. V lost 8 bases and J lost 4, with 12 bases in between. This CDR3 reads CATSRPGYNSPLHF. CDR3 coding DNA: TGTGCCACCTCGCGTCCCGGGTATAATTCACCCCTCCACTTT.

This clonotype has a count of ten or more. The V and J genes are TRBV5-1 and TRBJ2-5, with TRBD2 matching over 7 bases. With V trimmed by 7 bases and J by 5 bases, 11 bases remained unmatched. This CDR3 spans 14 amino acids. Germline V gene data show CDR1 as SGHRS and CDR2 as YFSETQ. The CDR3 protein is CASRLFREAETQYF. CDR3 in DNA: TGCGCCAGCCGCCTCTTCCGGGAGGCGGAGACCCAGTACTTC.

At least ten counts were recorded for this clonotype. This rearrangement joins TRBV5-6 to TRBJ2-6; the D gene is possibly TRBD1 (5 bases). CDR1 and CDR2 from the germline V gene are SGHDT and YYEEEE. The V and J ends lost 2 bases and 1 base respectively, with 7 bases between them. This CDR3 comprises 15 residues. CDR3 region: CASSFTGSGANVLTF. As DNA, the CDR3 is TGTGCCAGCAGCTTTACAGGTTCTGGGGCCAACGTCCTGACTTTC.

This clonotype was seen once. A single base separates this from a much larger clone, so it may be a read error. V and J are TRBV3-1 and TRBJ2-5; D ambiguous. The CDR3 is 12 residues long. CDR1 is LGHDT, CDR2 YNNKEL, per germline (reference sequence). The DNA for the CDR3 is TGTGCCAGCAGCCACCAACAAGAGACCCATTACTTC. The encoded protein is CASSHQQETHYF.

This clonotype was seen repeatedly, ten times or more. The chain combines TRBV7-2 with TRBJ2-1, with D possibly being TRBD1 (5 bases). With 1 base removed from V and 8 bases from J, the gap between germline ends came to 12 bases. The CDR3 is 14 amino acids. Germline V gene data show CDR1 as SGHTA and CDR2 as FQGNSA. For the CDR3, the DNA is TGTGCCAGCAGCTTAGAGCAGGGCTGGGATGAGCAGTTCTTC. Translated: CASSLEQGWDEQFF.